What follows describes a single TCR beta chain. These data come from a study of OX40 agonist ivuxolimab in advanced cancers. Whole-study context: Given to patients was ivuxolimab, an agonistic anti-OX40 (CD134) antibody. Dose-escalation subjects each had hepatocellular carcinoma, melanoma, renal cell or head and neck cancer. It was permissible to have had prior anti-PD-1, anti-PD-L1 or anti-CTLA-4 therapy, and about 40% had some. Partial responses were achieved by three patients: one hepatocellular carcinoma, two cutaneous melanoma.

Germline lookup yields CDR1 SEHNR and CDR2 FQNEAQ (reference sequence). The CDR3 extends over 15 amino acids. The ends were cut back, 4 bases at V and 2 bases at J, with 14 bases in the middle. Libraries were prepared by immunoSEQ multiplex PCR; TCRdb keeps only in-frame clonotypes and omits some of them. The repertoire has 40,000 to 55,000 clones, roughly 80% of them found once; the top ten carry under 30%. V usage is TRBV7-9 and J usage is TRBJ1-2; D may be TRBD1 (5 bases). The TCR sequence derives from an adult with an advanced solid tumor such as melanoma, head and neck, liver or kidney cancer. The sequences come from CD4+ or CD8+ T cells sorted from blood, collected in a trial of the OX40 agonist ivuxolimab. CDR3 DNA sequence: TGTGCCAGCAGCTCGTCCGGGACGGAGAACTATGGCTACACCTTC. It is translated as CASSSSGTENYGYTF.